This T cell receptor (beta chain) was captured by sequencing in a study of cytomegalovirus exposure and HLA in healthy donors. A multiplex PCR was run with 60 Vbeta primers and 13 Jbeta primers. Only in-frame clones appear in the TCRdb table, and some are missing; sequencing was by immunoSEQ multiplex PCR. The sample has about 80,000 clones, 67% seen once; the top ten hold 6.9%. These donors, healthy bone marrow donors, were studied. CDR1 and CDR2 (germline): MNHNS, SASEGT. Trimming took off 2 bases at V and 0 bases at J, with 4 bases between the two ends. There are 13 residues in the CDR3. This clone was seen a single time.

The chain links TRBV6-1 to TRBJ1-1; D gene uncertain. The sample consisted of PBMCs. This TCR came from a woman in her fifties or sixties in good health and CMV-seropositive. CDR3 bases: TGTGCCAGCAGTGAACCTCTGAACACTGAAGCTTTCTTT. Encoded protein: CASSEPLNTEAFF.